What follows describes a single T cell receptor (beta chain). Its antigen specificity is not known. It has no much larger one-base neighbor in the sample; base qualities were not kept. Different DNA sequences within this sample yield the same CDR3. Between the V and J ends, shortened by 1 base and 4 bases respectively, the junction contains 13 bases. The germline V gene (reference sequence) provides CDR1 LNHNV and CDR2 YYDKDF. Including the terminal cysteine and phenylalanine, the CDR3 comprises 16 residues. This entry keeps only the CDR3 DNA: 48 bases, framed from base 1. The library was generated by the immunoSEQ multiplex PCR assay. For the multiplex PCR, a mixture combining 60 forward primers for TCR Vbeta segments and 13 reverse primers for TCR Jbeta segments was used. The CDR3 region of rearranged TCR beta genes was amplified from genomic DNA by a multiplex PCR assay. Amplified TCR beta libraries were sequenced as 87-base-pair reads on the Illumina HiSeq System. The study's processing was this. In a later analysis, some 80 million unique TCR beta chains were counted across the 650 to 700 repertoires, and around 10 million of these chains were shared by at least two donors. A nearest-neighbor algorithm error-corrected the raw reads and collapsed the reads into unique sequences, merging closely related sequences to remove PCR and sequencing errors. Alignment of CDR3 sequences to IMGT reference sequences was used to assign V, D and J gene segments. For a sequence to be retained, a match of at least six nucleotides to both a V gene segment and a J gene segment was required. A rearrangement was called productive if the CDR3 had no stop codons and remained in frame with V and J, and every other rearrangement was called non-productive. CDR3 was defined according to IMGT convention as the region running from the second conserved V-encoded cysteine to the conserved J-encoded phenylalanine. In an earlier analysis of more than 550 of the donors, sequences lacking an unambiguous match to a single V gene segment were excluded. An earlier analysis of 450 to 650 of the donors called V segments functional above 56.7% productive rearrangements and segregating when the between-donor standard deviation exceeded 5%. A statistical classification framework was developed to diagnose cytomegalovirus status using the catalog of TCR beta chain sequences. A later analysis assigned V and J genes by comparing TCR nucleotide sequences with IMGT/GENE-DB human TR gene sequences. In a later analysis, CDR3 sequences and most-parsimonious VDJ recombination scenarios were assigned using the TCRdist pipeline. In a later analysis, every TCR beta chain was defined by the combination of its CDR3 amino acid sequence and its V-gene family, and reads without a unique V-gene family were dropped. In a later analysis, a few hundred highly shared, low-generation-probability nucleotide sequences were removed to address suspected cross-contamination and a sequencing artifact. In a later analysis, a clonal expansion index was calculated for each public chain from normalized within-repertoire ranks of inferred template counts. Generation probabilities in a later analysis came from a VDJ recombination model fitted to out-of-frame rearrangements, and those results were checked against IGoR. Hypergeometric tests were used in a later analysis to score TCR-TCR, TCR-HLA and TCR-CMV co-occurrence, with a repertoire-size bias correction applied to the TCR pairs. False discovery rates were estimated in a later analysis by permuting HLA or CMV assignments 20 times. In a later analysis, co-occurring TCRs were grouped using DBSCAN, with TCRdist sequence similarity added in when clustering inside HLA-allele-positive subsets. Repertoires with fewer than 30,000 or more than 120,000 public chains, plus five repertoires with anomalous nucleotide sharing, were excluded from co-occurrence clustering. The clones in this table, taken by TCRdb from immuneACCESS, are in-frame only. Not every clone is retained; where verified, under half of the shortfall comes from an unresolved V gene, and the cause of the rest is unknown. V and J calls and clone size are those listed in that table; D and trimming were worked out from the DNA. This sample comprises about 160,000 clones, roughly 80% of them detected only once. The ten largest clonotypes hold less than 2.5% of the sample.

The cohort comprised hundreds of healthy bone marrow donors. At the time of sampling, every cohort member was nominally healthy, though immune exposures that went unrecorded were likely present. The donor was CMV seropositive and was included in the group of some 290 seropositive cohort members. A peripheral blood sample was collected from each donor, and TCR beta sequencing was performed on peripheral blood mononuclear cells. The Qiagen DNeasy Blood Extraction Kit was used to extract genomic DNA from the blood cell samples. The data are from a study of cytomegalovirus exposure and HLA in healthy donors (dated by TCRdb to about 2017). Broadly, across the study: According to an earlier analysis of 587 of the donors, some 180 million T cells yielded 95 million to 140 million unique TCR beta sequences and approximately 280 Gb of sequence data. An early release covering about 600 HLA-typed donors comprised approximately 290 gigabases of sequencing data and tens of millions of unique TCR sequences. Among the roughly 390 genotyped donors, more than 70% belonged to the genetic ancestry cluster associated with self-reported Caucasian donors. The study aimed to test whether cataloging public T cell receptors could reveal signatures of past pathogen exposure. The study used immunosequencing to profile the T cell repertoires of 670 or so subjects and linked those repertoires to cytomegalovirus serostatus. Besides the first cohort of approximately 670 subjects, a separate validation cohort made up of about 120 different subjects was used. To predict cytomegalovirus infection status, the study combined high-throughput TCR immunosequencing, statistical association of individual TCRs with disease status, and machine learning. To study patterns of TCR occurrence, a later analysis re-analyzed previously published TCR beta repertoires from several hundred donors and added high-resolution HLA genotyping. The later analysis used no new phenotypic data to find candidate immune exposures, relying instead on TCR beta sequences and their occurrence across donors. In an earlier analysis of a few hundred of the donors, high-throughput TCR beta sequencing was used to judge whether each TCR beta V gene segment behaved as functional or pseudogenic. Alongside the repertoire data, information on donor age, sex, ethnicity and CMV serostatus was compiled. In a later genetic analysis, genome-wide SNP genotypes for about three fifths of the 666 donors were used, and that subset was treated as a discovery cohort. All discovery cohort repertoires had been generated using a single sequencing platform. Both class I and class II loci were covered by HLA typing, at four-digit resolution. The number of typed donors differed by locus: about 629-640 for A, B, C, DRB1 and DQB1; 522 for DQA1; 606 for DPA1; and roughly 470 for DPB1. Because of strong linkage in the cohort, roughly five DR-DQ haplotypes were treated as single units for association and clustering. Among some 400 genotyped donors of the cohort, an average of about 240,000 unique TCR beta nucleotide sequences were sequenced per donor, roughly 20% of them non-productive.

General study outcomes and caveats: In both the original and validation cohorts, the classifier was reported to diagnose cytomegalovirus status with high specificity and sensitivity. Sequencing depth was assumed to be roughly uniform across donors in the presence/absence analyses, though that assumption may not hold. Some IMGT-functional V segments, including TRBV6-2 and TRBV6-3, could not be told apart with the 87-base-pair reads, so those segments were excluded. In a later analysis, TCR association rates were found to vary across HLA loci, with the most associated TCRs seen for DRB1 alleles and the fewest for HLA-C alleles. A later analysis associated about 17,000 TCR beta sequences with specific HLA alleles at a false discovery rate of 0.05. In an earlier analysis of 587 of the donors, most TCR beta V segments appeared in productive rearrangements about 90% or about 30% of the time, broadly matching IMGT annotations. A later analysis found that HLA-associated TCR beta chains were more clonally expanded and had lower generation probabilities than equally common non-associated chains. Because counts were too low, seventeen rarely observed V segments, including chromosome 9 orphons, were excluded from the earlier analysis of 587 of the donors. For the cohort, immune exposure information was limited to CMV serostatus. In a later genetic analysis, a missense DCLRE1C variant was associated with V-gene and J-gene trimming of TCR beta chains, and the association was replicated in an independent cohort. When HLA alleles, especially DR and DQ, strongly co-occurred, attributing TCR associations to individual alleles was difficult. A later analysis found that most CMV-associated TCR beta chains appeared HLA-restricted, with HLA associations seemingly driven largely by CMV exposure. In this cohort, only TCR beta chains were sequenced, and detectable features were limited by the absence of alpha or paired-chain data. In vitro tests confirmed that a few of the cytomegalovirus-associated TCR beta chains recognize cytomegalovirus antigens. A later genetic analysis reported fewer N-insertions in productive TCRs among donors in an Asian-associated ancestry cluster than the approximately 700-donor mean. A further reported finding was that TCR beta sequences accurately predicted the HLA-A and HLA-B alleles for most subjects in the first cohort. The sequencing pipeline was judged likely to have produced a cluster of highly shared sequence variants as a technical artifact. Across donors, most TCR sequences were observed very rarely, whereas some public TCRs were present in many individuals. Because HLA typing was unavailable for some donors at each locus, only the typed subset was used in association tests. In a later analysis, several top co-occurrence clusters were reported to appear linked to parvovirus B19, influenza, CMV and Epstein-Barr virus. The authors suggested that the approach could potentially be generalized to other disease states and immunological phenotypes. Correlated functional status among segregating V segments might be attributable to linkage disequilibrium, but an unknown experimental factor could not be ruled out. The study listed approximately 150 TCR beta chains as associated with cytomegalovirus.

This sequence was found in a man aged 45-65 years in good health and CMV-seropositive. The sample comprised PBMCs. In this chain, TRBV15 is recombined with TRBJ1-4, with TRBD1 perhaps the D gene, on 5 matching bases. The DNA sequence is as follows: TGTGCCACCAGCAGAGCTTTGACAGCAGTTAATGAAAAACTGTTTTTT. The translation is CATSRALTAVNEKLFF.